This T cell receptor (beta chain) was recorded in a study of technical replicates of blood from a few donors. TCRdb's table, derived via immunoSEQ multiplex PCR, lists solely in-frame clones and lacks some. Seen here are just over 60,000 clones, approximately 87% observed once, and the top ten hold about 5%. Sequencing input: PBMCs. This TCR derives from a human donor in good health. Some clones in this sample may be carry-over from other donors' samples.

The CDR3 region has the DNA TGCGCCAGCAGCTCCAGGGCACAGGGGCTGACCTATGGCTACACCTTC. Translation gives CASSSRAQGLTYGYTF. The chain employs TRBV4-1 and TRBJ1-2; TRBD1 matches at 7 bases. J gave up 4 bases and V 5 bases, and 13 bases lay outside the gene matches. From germline, CDR1 is MGHRA and CDR2 YSYEKL. The CDR3 contains 16 residues.